The T cell receptor (beta chain) described here comes from a study of shared clonotypes between healthy human individuals. Clones were sequenced by immunoSEQ multiplex PCR, and TCRdb holds only the in-frame ones, with some missing. The sample records over 2 million clones, over 85% being singletons. V was shortened by 6 bases and J by 2 bases, with 8 bases between the two germline ends. CDR1 is MGHDK, CDR2 SYGVNS, per germline. CDR3 length equals 12 residues. Naive CD8 cells comprised CD45RO-negative, CCR7-positively selected cells, excluding terminally differentiated effector memory CD45RA+ cells. The sample consisted of naive CD8+ T cells sorted from blood. This TCR was recovered from a man younger than 30 in good health. This chain connects TRBV25-1 to TRBJ2-7; D not certain. The CDR3 DNA sequence: TGTGCCAGCAGCGCAACCCCCTACGAGCAGTACTTC. It yields the protein CASSATPYEQYF.